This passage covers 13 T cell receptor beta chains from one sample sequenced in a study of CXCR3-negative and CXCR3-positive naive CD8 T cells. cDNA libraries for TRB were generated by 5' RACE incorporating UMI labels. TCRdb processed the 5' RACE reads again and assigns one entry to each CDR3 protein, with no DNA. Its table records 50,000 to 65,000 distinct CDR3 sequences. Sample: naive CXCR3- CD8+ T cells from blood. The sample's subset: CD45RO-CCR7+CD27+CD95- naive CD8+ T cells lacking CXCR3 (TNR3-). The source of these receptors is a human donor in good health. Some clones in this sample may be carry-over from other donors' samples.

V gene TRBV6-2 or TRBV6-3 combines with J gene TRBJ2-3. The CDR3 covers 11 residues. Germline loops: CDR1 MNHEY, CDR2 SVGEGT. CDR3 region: CASSLPDTQYF.

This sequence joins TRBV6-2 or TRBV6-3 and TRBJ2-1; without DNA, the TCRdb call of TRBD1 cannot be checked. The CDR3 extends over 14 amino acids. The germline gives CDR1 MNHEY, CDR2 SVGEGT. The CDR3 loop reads CASLLGGLIDEQFF.

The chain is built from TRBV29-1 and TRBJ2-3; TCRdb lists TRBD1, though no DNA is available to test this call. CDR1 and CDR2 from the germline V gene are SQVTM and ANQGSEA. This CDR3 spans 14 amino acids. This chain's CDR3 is CSVLKQGLRDTQYF.

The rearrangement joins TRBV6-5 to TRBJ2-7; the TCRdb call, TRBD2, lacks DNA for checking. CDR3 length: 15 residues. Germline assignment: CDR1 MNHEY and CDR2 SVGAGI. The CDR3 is CASSYSVLAGDEQYF.

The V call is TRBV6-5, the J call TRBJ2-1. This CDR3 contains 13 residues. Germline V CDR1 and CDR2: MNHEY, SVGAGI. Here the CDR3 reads CASSETTYNEQFF.

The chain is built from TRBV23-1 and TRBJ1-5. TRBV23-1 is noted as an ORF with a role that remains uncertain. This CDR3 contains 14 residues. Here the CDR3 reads CASSQSGWNQPQHF.

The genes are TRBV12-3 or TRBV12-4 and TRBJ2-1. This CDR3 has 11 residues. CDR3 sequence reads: CASSLPGEQFF.

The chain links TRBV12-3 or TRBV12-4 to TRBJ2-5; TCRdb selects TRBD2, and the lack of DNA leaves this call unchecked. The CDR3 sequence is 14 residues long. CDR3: CASSFRGGQETQYF.

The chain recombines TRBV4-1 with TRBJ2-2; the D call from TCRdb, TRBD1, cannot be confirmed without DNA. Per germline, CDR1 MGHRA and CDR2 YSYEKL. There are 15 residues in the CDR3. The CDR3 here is CASSQTDREHGELFF.

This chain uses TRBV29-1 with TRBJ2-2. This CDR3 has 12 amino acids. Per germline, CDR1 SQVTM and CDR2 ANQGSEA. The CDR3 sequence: CSVVQYTGELFF.

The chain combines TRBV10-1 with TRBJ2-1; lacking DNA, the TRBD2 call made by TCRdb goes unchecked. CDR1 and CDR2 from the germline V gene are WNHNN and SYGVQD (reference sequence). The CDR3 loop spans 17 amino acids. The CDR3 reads CASSEFGGPSSYNEQFF.

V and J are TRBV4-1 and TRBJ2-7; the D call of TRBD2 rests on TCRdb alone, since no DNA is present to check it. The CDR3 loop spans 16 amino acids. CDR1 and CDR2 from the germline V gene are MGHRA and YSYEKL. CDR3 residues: CASSPPTGGAIGEQYF.

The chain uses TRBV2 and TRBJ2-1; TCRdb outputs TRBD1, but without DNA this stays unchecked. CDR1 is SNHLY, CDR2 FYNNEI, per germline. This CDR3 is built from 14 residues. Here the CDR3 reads CASTLDTLRNEQFF.